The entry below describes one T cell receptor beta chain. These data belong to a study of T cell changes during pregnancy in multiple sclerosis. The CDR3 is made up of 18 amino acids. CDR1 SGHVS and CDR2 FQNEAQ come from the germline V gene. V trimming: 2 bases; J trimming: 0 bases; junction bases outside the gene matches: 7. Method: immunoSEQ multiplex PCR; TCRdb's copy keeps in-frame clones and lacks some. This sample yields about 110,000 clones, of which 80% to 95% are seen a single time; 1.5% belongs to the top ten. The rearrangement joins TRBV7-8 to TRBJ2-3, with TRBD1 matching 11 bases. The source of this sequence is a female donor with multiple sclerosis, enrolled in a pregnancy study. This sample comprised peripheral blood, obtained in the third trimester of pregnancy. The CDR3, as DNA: TGTGCCAGCAGCTTATTGGGGACAGGGGGGACTAGCACAGATACGCAGTATTTT. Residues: CASSLLGTGGTSTDTQYF.